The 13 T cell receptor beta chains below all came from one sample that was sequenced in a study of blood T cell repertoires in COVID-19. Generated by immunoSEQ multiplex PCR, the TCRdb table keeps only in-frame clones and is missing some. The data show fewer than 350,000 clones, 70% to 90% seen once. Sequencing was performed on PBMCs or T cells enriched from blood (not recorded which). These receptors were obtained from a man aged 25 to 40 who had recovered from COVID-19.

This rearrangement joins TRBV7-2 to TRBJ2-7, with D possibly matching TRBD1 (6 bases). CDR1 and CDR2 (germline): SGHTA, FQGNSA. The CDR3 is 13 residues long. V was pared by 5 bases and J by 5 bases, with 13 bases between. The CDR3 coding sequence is TGTGCCAGCAGCAAAAGGGCAGGGGACGAGCAGTACTTC. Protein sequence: CASSKRAGDEQYF.

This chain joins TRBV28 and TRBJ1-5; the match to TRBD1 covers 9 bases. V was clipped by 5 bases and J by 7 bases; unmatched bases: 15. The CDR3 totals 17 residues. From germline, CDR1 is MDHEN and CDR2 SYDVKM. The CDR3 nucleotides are TGTGCCAGCAGTCCTTACAGCCGGGACAGGGCTGAACAGCCCCAGCATTTT. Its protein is CASSPYSRDRAEQPQHF.

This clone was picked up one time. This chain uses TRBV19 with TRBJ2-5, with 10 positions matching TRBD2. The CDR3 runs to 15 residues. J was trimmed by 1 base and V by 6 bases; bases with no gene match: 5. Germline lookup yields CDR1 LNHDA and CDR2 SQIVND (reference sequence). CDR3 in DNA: TGTGCCAGTAGGGCTAGCGGGGGTTTCCAAGAGACCCAGTACTTC. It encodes CASRASGGFQETQYF.

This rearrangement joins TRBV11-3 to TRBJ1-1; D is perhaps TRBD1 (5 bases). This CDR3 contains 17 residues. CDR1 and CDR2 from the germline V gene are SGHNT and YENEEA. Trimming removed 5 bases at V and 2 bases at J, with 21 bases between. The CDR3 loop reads CASSPARTFFINTEAFF. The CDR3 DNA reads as TGTGCCAGCAGCCCAGCCCGGACATTTTTTATCAACACTGAAGCTTTCTTT.

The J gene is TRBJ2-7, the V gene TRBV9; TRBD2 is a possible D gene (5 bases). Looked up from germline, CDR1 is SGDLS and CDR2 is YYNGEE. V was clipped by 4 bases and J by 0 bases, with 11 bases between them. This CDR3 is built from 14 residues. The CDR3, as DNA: TGTGCCAGCAGCCCTGGACTGGCCTCCTACGAGCAGTACTTC. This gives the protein CASSPGLASYEQYF.

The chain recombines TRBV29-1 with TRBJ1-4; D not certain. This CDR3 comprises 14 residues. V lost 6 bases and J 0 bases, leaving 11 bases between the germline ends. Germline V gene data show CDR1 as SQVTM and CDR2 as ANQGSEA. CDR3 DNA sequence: TGCAGCGTAGGACTAGACGCAACTAATGAAAAACTGTTTTTT. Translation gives CSVGLDATNEKLFF.

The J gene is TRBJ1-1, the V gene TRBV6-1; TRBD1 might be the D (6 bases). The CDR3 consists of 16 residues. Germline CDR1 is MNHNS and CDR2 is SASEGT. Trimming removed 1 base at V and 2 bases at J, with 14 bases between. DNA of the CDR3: TGTGCCAGCAGTGAAGGAGGGACATTGGTAAACACTGAAGCTTTCTTT. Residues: CASSEGGTLVNTEAFF.

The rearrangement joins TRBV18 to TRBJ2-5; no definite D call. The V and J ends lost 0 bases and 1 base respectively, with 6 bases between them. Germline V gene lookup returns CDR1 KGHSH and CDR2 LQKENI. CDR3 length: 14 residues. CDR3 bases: TGTGCCAGCTCACCACCGGCGGCCCAAGAGACCCAGTACTTC. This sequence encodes CASSPPAAQETQYF. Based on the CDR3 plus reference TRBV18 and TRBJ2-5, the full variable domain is NAGVMQNPRHLVRRRGQEARLRCSPMKGHSHVYWYRQLPEEGLKFMVYLQKENIIDESGMPKERFSAEFPKEGPSILRIQQVVRGDSAAYFCASSPPAAQETQYFGPGTRLLVL.

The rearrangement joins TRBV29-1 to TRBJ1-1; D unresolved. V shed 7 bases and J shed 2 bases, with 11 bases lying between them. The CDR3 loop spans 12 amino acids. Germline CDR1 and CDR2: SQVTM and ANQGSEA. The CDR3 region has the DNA TGCAGCGCCAGCAACAGAAACACTGAAGCTTTCTTT. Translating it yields CSASNRNTEAFF. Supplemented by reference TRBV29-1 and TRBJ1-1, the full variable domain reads SAVISQKPSRDICQRGTSLTIQCQVDSQVTMMFWYRQQPGQSLTLIATANQGSEATYESGFVIDKFPISRPNLTFSTLTVSNMSPEDSSIYLCSASNRNTEAFFGQGTRLTVV.

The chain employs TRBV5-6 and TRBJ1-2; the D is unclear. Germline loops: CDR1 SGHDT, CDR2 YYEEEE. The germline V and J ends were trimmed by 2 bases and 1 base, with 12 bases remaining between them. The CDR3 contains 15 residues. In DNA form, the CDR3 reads TGTGCCAGCAGCTTTGGTCGGGGATATAACTATGGCTACACCTTC. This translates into CASSFGRGYNYGYTF.

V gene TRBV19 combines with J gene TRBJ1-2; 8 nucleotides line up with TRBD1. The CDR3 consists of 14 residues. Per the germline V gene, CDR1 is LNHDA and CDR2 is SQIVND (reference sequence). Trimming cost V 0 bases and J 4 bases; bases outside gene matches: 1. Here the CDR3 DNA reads TGTGCCAGTAGTATAGAAGGACAGGGCTATGGCTACACCTTC. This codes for CASSIEGQGYGYTF.

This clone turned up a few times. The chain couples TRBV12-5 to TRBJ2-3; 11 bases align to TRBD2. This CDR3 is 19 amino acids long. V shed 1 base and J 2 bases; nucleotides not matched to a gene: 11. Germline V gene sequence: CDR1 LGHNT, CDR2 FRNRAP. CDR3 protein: CASGLGVGGSGGVTDTQYF. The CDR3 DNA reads TGTGCTAGTGGTTTGGGAGTTGGAGGTAGCGGGGGGGTCACAGATACGCAGTATTTT.

The CDR3 DNA follows: TGTGCCAGCAGCTTATACCCGCGGGGTGGCAATCAGCCCCAGCATTTT. This codes for CASSLYPRGGNQPQHF. This chain uses TRBV7-8 with TRBJ1-5; D gene ambiguous. With 2 bases removed from V and 2 bases from J, the gap between germline ends came to 13 bases. This CDR3 has 16 residues. Germline values: CDR1 SGHVS, CDR2 FQNEAQ.